This T cell receptor beta chain was obtained from a study of blood T cell repertoires in COVID-19 (dated by TCRdb to 2018 to 2021). In the study overall: Collaborator samples came from the United States, Italy and Spain and covered acute and convalescent phases of COVID-19. The material from the prospective study consisted of cDNA or gDNA derived from T cells, B-cell-depleted T cells, or PBMCs. Subjects who had been exposed to COVID-19, were actively infected with it, or had recovered from it provided the deeply sampled blood TCRbeta repertoires that made up the dataset. A freely available public database, intended as a resource for researchers studying the immune response to SARS-CoV-2, is where the repertoires were released. The samples were drawn from two sources: the first 160 participants of the ongoing ImmuneRACE study, and approximately 1,300 subjects contributed by 6 global collaborators. Sample metadata almost always included a de-identified subject ID, COVID-19 status, age in years and sex. Where available, HLA class I and class II types were obtained from metadata supplied by the sample provider rather than from assay-based typing. The study at large found these results: The quantity of clinical and demographic metadata differed by source and by participant and was supplied without curation.

The collaborating institutions used their own protocols to collect whole blood in K2EDTA tubes. For TCRbeta analysis, collaborators shipped samples in one of three forms: frozen whole blood, isolated PBMCs, or DNA extracted from either of those sample types. The table lists this clone with a count of one. The antigen it binds to is not known. No base qualities exist here, and no much larger clone lies one base off it. TCRbeta CDR3 regions were amplified from genomic DNA by means of the immunoSEQ Assay, a bias-controlled multiplex PCR. Concerning the study's data processing: The number of nucleated cells in each sample was estimated from the amplification of reference gene primers within the assay. To quantify the absolute abundance of each unique TCRbeta CDR3 rearrangement, sequence reads were collapsed and filtered. Productive Simpson clonality was computed per sample as the square root of Simpson's diversity index over productive rearrangements. This immuneACCESS table, as held by TCRdb, lists in-frame sequences with V and J called but not all clones. Of the missing ones, under half trace to an unresolved V gene in checked studies; the others have no known cause. V, J and clone size reflect that table, while D and trimming were determined from the DNA. The sample contains about 64,000 clones, approximately 91% of them found a single time. Clones ranked in the top ten supply approximately 1.5% of the sample.

The CDR3, from cysteine to phenylalanine, totals 17 residues. Left in the record is the CDR3 DNA by itself, 51 bases read in frame from the first base. This sequence originates from a human donor in a cohort sampled during active COVID-19. Sequencing input: peripheral blood. The rearrangement combines TRBV21-1 with TRBJ2-1; the tabulated D call, TRBD2, remains unverified against the DNA. TRBV21-1 is designated a pseudogene. The CDR3 amino acid sequence is: CASRWGGSYALRDEQFF. In nucleotides, the sequence is TGTGCCAGCAGATGGGGCGGGAGTTACGCTTTGCGAGATGAGCAGTTCTTC.